These 21 T cell receptor beta chains were all obtained from the same sample, sequenced in a study of tumor and adjacent non-tumor tissue in lung cancer. RNA was extracted from bulk tissue without any cell sorting. A modified ARM-PCR protocol with three rounds of nested PCR amplified TCRbeta. TCRdb redid the calling of the multiplex PCR reads with MiXCR, one entry per CDR3 protein. The sample yields approximately 130,000 distinct CDR3 sequences, 66% seen once. Sample: lung tumor tissue. The receptors come from a man younger than 40 with non-small cell lung cancer.

Note on this clonotype: A read error is possible here, since a much larger clone lies one base away. The chain couples TRBV20-1 to TRBJ2-5; D not resolved. This CDR3 spans 13 amino acids. Germline loops: CDR1 DFQATT, CDR2 SNEGSKA (reference sequence). CDR3 residues: CSARRQVIETQNF. The CDR3 DNA sequence: TGCAGTGCTAGACGGCAGGTGATTGAGACCCAGAACTTC.

A word on this clonotype: Given the absence of the conserved phenylalanine or tryptophan at the CDR3 end, a read error is likely. The DNA is left out, because the CDR3 cannot be placed on it with certainty; the CDR3 is given as TCRdb lists it. The chain couples TRBV24-1 to TRBJ2-2; the D call of TRBD2 is as the table states it, not checked on the DNA. Including both end residues, the CDR3 is 16 amino acids long. CDR1 is KGHDR and CDR2 is SFDVKD in the germline V gene. CDR3 region: CATSEAGVGNTGELSV.

On this clonotype itself: A clone one base away is much larger, so this may be a read error. This rearrangement joins TRBV20-1 to TRBJ2-7; 8 bases match TRBD1. Per germline, CDR1 DFQATT and CDR2 SNEGSKA (reference sequence). The CDR3 consists of 12 residues. The CDR3 reads CSAQDRGNEEYF. CDR3 sequence (DNA): TGCAGTGCCCAAGACAGGGGAAACGAGGAGTACTTC.

Comments on this clonotype: One junction end does not reproduce the germline sequence, and a read error may be involved. The chain is built from TRBV20-1 and TRBJ1-1; D unclear. CDR3 length: 12 amino acids. Per germline, CDR1 DFQATT and CDR2 SNEGSKA (reference sequence). This chain's CDR3 is CSPRDPITEAFF. CDR3 coding DNA: TGCAGTCCTAGAGACCCGATCACTGAAGCTTTCTTT.

This clonotype was recorded at least ten times. This chain uses TRBV6-5 with TRBJ2-7; 10 bases fit TRBD1. Trimming removed 6 bases from V and 1 base from J; junction bases left unmatched: 3. This CDR3 contains 14 residues. Germline CDR1 is MNHEY and CDR2 is SVGAGI. The CDR3 sequence is CASRQGQGSYEQYF. DNA for the CDR3: TGTGCCAGCAGACAGGGACAGGGGTCCTACGAGCAGTACTTC.

With respect to this clonotype: The CDR3 does not close with the conserved phenylalanine or tryptophan, likely indicating a read error. The chain combines TRBV20-1 with TRBJ2-4; D assignment may be TRBD1 or TRBD2 (6 bases each). CDR3 length: 13 residues. The V gene's germline CDR1 is DFQATT and CDR2 SNEGSKA (reference sequence). CDR3: CSAPEGGGNIQYY. In nucleotides, the CDR3 is TGCAGTGCCCCAGAGGGGGGAGGCAACATCCAGTACTAC.

Worth noting for this clonotype: Since a much larger clone is just one base distant, this may be a read error. This chain links TRBV12-3 or TRBV12-4 with TRBJ2-1; 7 bases are a match to TRBD1. The CDR3 has 15 amino acids. CDR3 DNA: TGTGCCAGCGTCACCGGAACAGGGGTGTGGAATGAGCAGTTATTC. As protein: CASVTGTGVWNEQLF.

The chain links TRBV20-1 to TRBJ2-1, with 8 positions matching TRBD1. Trimming removed 6 bases from V and 8 bases from J; junction bases left unmatched: 9. The CDR3 is made up of 13 amino acids. Germline loops: CDR1 DFQATT, CDR2 SNEGSKA (reference sequence). The CDR3 reads CSATRTGSHEQFF. The CDR3 DNA follows: TGCAGTGCGACGAGGACAGGGAGCCATGAGCAGTTCTTC.

Concerning this clonotype itself: A much larger clonotype is one base distant, so this may be a read error. This sequence joins TRBV29-1 and TRBJ2-5; TRBD1 or TRBD2 may be the D gene (7 bases each). The V end was cut by 4 bases, the J end by 4 bases, with 13 bases between. Germline CDR1 reads SQVTM; CDR2 reads ANQGSEA. This CDR3 comprises 13 residues. The CDR3 region has the DNA TGCAGCGTTGCAGGGGGGGGAGGAGAGACCCAGTACTTC. Translating it yields CSVAGGGGETQYF.

Points on this clonotype: A single base separates this from a much larger clone, so it may be a read error. The genes are TRBV5-4 and TRBJ1-1; unclear D gene. The V end lost 3 bases, the J end lost 1 base, and 7 bases lay between the germline ends. CDR3 length equals 13 residues. Germline loops: CDR1 SGHNT, CDR2 YYREEE (reference sequence). In DNA, the CDR3 is TGTGCCAGCAGCTCCACATGGAACACTGAAGCTTTCTTT. Translating gives CASSSTWNTEAFF.

About this clonotype: The germline gene is not matched at one end of the junction; a read error may be the cause. V usage is TRBV20-1 and J usage is TRBJ1-4, with a weak D call TRBD1 (5 bases). The CDR3 totals 17 residues. Germline V gene data show CDR1 as DFQATT and CDR2 as SNEGSKA (reference sequence). CDR3 bases: TGCAGTGCTCAGTGGGGCCAGGTGAGGGGAGGGAATGAGAAACTGTTTTTT. Translating it yields CSAQWGQVRGGNEKLFF.

As to this clonotype: Here the CDR3 omits its conserved ending phenylalanine or tryptophan, so a read error is the likely source. The genes are TRBV20-1 and TRBJ2-1; 10 positions match TRBD2. Germline V lookup: CDR1 DFQATT, CDR2 SNEGSKA (reference sequence). There are 15 residues in the CDR3. CDR3 DNA sequence: TGCACTGCCCTGACCGGGACTAGCGTTCTCCATGTGCAGTTCCTC. Residues: CTALTGTSVLHVQFL.

With regard to this clonotype: A much bigger clone sits one base away, suggesting this may be a read error. The chain employs TRBV29-1 and TRBJ2-2; D is unclear. Germline assignment: CDR1 SQVTM and CDR2 ANQGSEA. This CDR3 contains 13 residues. V was trimmed by 3 bases and J by 4 bases, leaving 9 bases between them. The CDR3 region has the DNA TGCAGCGTTGAGAGGCTGATCACCGGGGAGCTGTTTTTT. Residues: CSVERLITGELFF.

On this clonotype itself: This may be a read error, as it is one base from a much larger clone. The chain uses TRBV6-1 and TRBJ1-2; D not resolved. There are 14 residues in the CDR3. Germline values: CDR1 MNHNS, CDR2 SASEGT. V was clipped by 5 bases and J by 4 bases, with 14 bases between them. The CDR3 spells CASSTDIGSYGYTF. CDR3 bases: TGTGCCAGCAGTACTGACATAGGCTCCTATGGCTACACCTTC.

Remarks on this clonotype: The junction does not match germline at one end; this may be a read error. The chain combines TRBV20-1 with TRBJ2-7, with 8 bases matching TRBD2. The CDR3 runs to 16 residues. Per germline, CDR1 DFQATT and CDR2 SNEGSKA (reference sequence). CDR3 sequence (DNA): TGCAGTGCTAGACCGCACACTAGCGGCAATTCCTGCGAGCATTACTTC. Translating it yields CSARPHTSGNSCEHYF.

With respect to this clonotype: One end of the junction fails to match germline, which may point to a read error. The chain is built from TRBV6-5 and TRBJ2-2; 7 nucleotides agree with TRBD1. The CDR3 covers 15 residues. Germline CDR1 reads MNHEY; CDR2 reads SVGAGI. As DNA, the CDR3 is TGTGCCAGCAGTTATGGGACAGCGTACACCAGGGAGCTGTTTTTT. Residues: CASSYGTAYTRELFF.

Of note for this clonotype: A much larger clone differs by one base, so this may be a read error. CDR3 protein: CASSCDVQETQYF. The CDR3 region has the DNA TGTGCCAGCAGTTGTGACGTCCAAGAGACCCAGTACTTC. The V and J genes are TRBV6-1 and TRBJ2-5; D gene unclear. The CDR3 has 13 amino acids. From germline, CDR1 is MNHNS and CDR2 SASEGT. V lost 5 bases to trimming and J lost 1 base, with 8 bases between them.

On this clonotype itself: The germline gene is not matched at one end of the junction; a read error may be the cause. This chain uses TRBV6-2 or TRBV6-3 with TRBJ2-1; 8 bases map to TRBD2. The V gene's germline CDR1 is MNHEY and CDR2 SVGEGT. The CDR3 is 15 amino acids. This chain's CDR3 is CTSSPGGGIINEQFF. The CDR3 bases are TGTACCAGCAGCCCGGGGGGGGGCATCATCAATGAGCAGTTCTTC.

This clonotype was seen only a few times. A read error may be the cause here, since a much bigger clone is one base away. CDR3 amino acids: CASRFGPSYEQYF. The CDR3 coding sequence is TGTGCCAGCAGATTCGGGCCCTCCTACGAGCAGTACTTC. This chain links TRBV12-3 or TRBV12-4 with TRBJ2-7; D unresolved. The V gene lost 6 bases and the J gene lost 0 bases, with 9 bases spanning the gap. The CDR3 is 13 residues long.

The CDR3 is CSADRDCRAFF. CDR3 DNA sequence: TGCAGCGCAGACCGGGACTGTCGGGCTTTCTTT. V is TRBV20-1 and J is TRBJ1-1; D perhaps matches TRBD1 (5 bases). The length of the CDR3 is 11 residues. Germline V gives CDR1 DFQATT, CDR2 SNEGSKA (reference sequence).

Of note for this clonotype: The conserved phenylalanine or tryptophan normally closing the CDR3 is absent here, so this likely arose from a read error. This chain uses TRBV11-2 with TRBJ2-3, with 13 nucleotides matching TRBD2. The germline CDR1 and CDR2 sequences are SGHAT and FQNNGV. The V segment lost 1 base and the J segment 3 bases; nucleotides outside the gene matches: 1. The CDR3 totals 16 residues. Written as DNA, the CDR3 is TGTGCCAGCAGCTTAGGGACTAGCGGGGGTACAGATACGCAGTATTTA. Protein: CASSLGTSGGTDTQYL.